This T cell receptor (beta chain) is from a study of blood T cells in healthy people across ages. Study-wide points: Shifts in expanded clonotypes may have been confounded by donor CMV status, which was unknown.

A sample-barcoded 5' primer and a J-beta primer mix were used in a second PCR of roughly 7 to 12 cycles. Each TCR beta cDNA got a 12-nucleotide random molecular identifier. In TCRdb, the 5' RACE reads were re-called with MiXCR into one record per CDR3 protein. The sample includes about 830,000 distinct CDR3 sequences, 62% of them seen just once. Per sample, extraction of total RNA gave at least 5.5 micrograms in every case. For this clonotype: The antigen remains unidentified. Given a much more abundant clone one base away, this may be a read error.

Germline V gives CDR1 MNHEY, CDR2 SMNVEV (reference sequence). The CDR3 is 14 residues long. J gave up 2 bases and V 8 bases, and 9 bases lay outside the gene matches. The V and J genes are TRBV27 and TRBJ2-7; 7 positions match TRBD1. The receptor was isolated from a man aged 25-45 years in good health. The sequenced material came from blood. CDR3 nucleotides: TGTGCCAGCGGCGTCGGGACAGACCCCTACGAGCAGTACTTC. The encoded protein is CASGVGTDPYEQYF.